The 2 T cell receptor beta chains below were found in one sample sequenced in a study of blood T cell repertoires in COVID-19. Generated by immunoSEQ multiplex PCR, the TCRdb table keeps only in-frame clones and is missing some. Found here are under 250,000 clones, about 89% of them singletons; the top ten hold about 6.3%. Sequenced sample: peripheral blood. These receptors came from a man aged 55-75 years who had recovered from COVID-19.

The chain uses TRBV7-2 and TRBJ2-4; weak D call: TRBD1 (5 bases). Trimming removed 0 bases from V and 5 bases from J, with 20 bases in between. The CDR3 loop spans 18 amino acids. Germline CDR1 reads SGHTA; CDR2 reads FQGNSA. CDR3 loop: CASSLAVGRHNGENIQYF. CDR3 DNA sequence: TGTGCCAGCAGCTTAGCTGTGGGGCGACATAATGGGGAAAACATTCAGTACTTC.

The rearrangement joins TRBV27 to TRBJ2-3, with a weak D call TRBD1 (5 bases). This CDR3 is 13 amino acids long. V lost 4 bases and J 3 bases, leaving 8 bases between the germline ends. CDR1 MNHEY and CDR2 SMNVEV come from the germline V gene (reference sequence). The chain's CDR3 is CASSSQGTDTQYF. Here the CDR3 DNA reads TGTGCCAGCAGTTCCCAGGGTACAGATACGCAGTATTTT.